The 8 T cell receptor beta chains below were found in one sample sequenced in a study of Graves' ophthalmopathy and Graves' hyperthyroidism. TCR beta CDR3 regions were amplified from RNA transcripts. HTBI primers served in a first-round RT-PCR, which a second-round multiplex PCR followed. TCRdb re-analysed the multiplex PCR reads in MiXCR, keeping a single row per CDR3 protein. This table holds over 500,000 distinct CDR3 sequences, about 24% found once. Sequencing was carried out using peripheral blood. The receptors were sampled from a young woman with stable Graves' hyperthyroidism. Some clones in this sample may be carry-over from other donors' samples.

The chain has TRBV4-1 and TRBJ2-7; D not resolved. V lost 0 bases and J 5 bases, leaving 5 bases between the germline ends. The germline CDR1 and CDR2 sequences are MGHRA and YSYEKL. This CDR3 is 12 amino acids long. CDR3 sequence reads: CASSQDYHEQYF. CDR3 sequence (DNA): TGCGCCAGCAGCCAAGATTATCACGAGCAGTACTTC.

At least ten counts were recorded for this clonotype. The chain recombines TRBV6-1 with TRBJ1-5; D possibly corresponds to TRBD1 (6 bases). Germline CDR1 is MNHNS and CDR2 is SASEGT. V was shortened by 4 bases and J by 1 base, with 14 bases between the two germline ends. CDR3 length equals 16 residues. The CDR3 DNA is TGTGCCAGCAGTGGGCCAGGAGGGGGGAGCAATCAGCCCCAGCATTTT. Protein product: CASSGPGGGSNQPQHF.

The chain employs TRBV20-1 and TRBJ2-7, with no clear D. Germline CDR1 is DFQATT and CDR2 is SNEGSKA (reference sequence). V gave up 0 bases and J gave up 2 bases, with 5 bases separating them. The CDR3 runs to 12 residues. DNA of the CDR3: TGCAGTGCTAGAGATCAAACCTACGAGCAGTACTTC. This translates into CSARDQTYEQYF.

This clonotype has at least ten counts. The CDR3 sequence is CASSSGSTTYEQYF. DNA for the CDR3: TGTGCCAGCAGTTCGGGATCCACCACCTACGAGCAGTACTTC. The J gene is TRBJ2-7, the V gene TRBV6-5, with D possibly being TRBD2 (5 bases). This CDR3 has 14 amino acids. V shed 4 bases and J shed 2 bases, with 12 bases lying between them. Germline loops: CDR1 MNHEY, CDR2 SVGAGI.

This clonotype was seen at least ten times. CDR3 in amino acids: CSARYSGTGEFLSPLHF. CDR3 bases: TGCAGTGCTAGGTACTCCGGGACAGGGGAATTTTTGTCACCCCTCCACTTT. The rearrangement uses TRBV20-1 and TRBJ1-6, with TRBD1 matching 10 bases. This CDR3 is built from 17 residues. Germline V lookup: CDR1 DFQATT, CDR2 SNEGSKA (reference sequence). Germline trimming cut 3 bases from V and 10 bases from J; bases unmatched to any gene: 15.

In its sample, this clonotype was seen many times. V and J are TRBV19 and TRBJ2-7; no clear D. The V end lost 3 bases, the J end lost 0 bases, and 6 bases lay between the germline ends. The CDR3 spans 13 residues. Germline CDR1 is LNHDA and CDR2 is SQIVND (reference sequence). The DNA for the CDR3 is TGTGCCAGTAGTATCGTTAGCTCCTACGAGCAGTACTTC. Its translation: CASSIVSSYEQYF.

The V gene is TRBV28, the J gene TRBJ1-5; possibly TRBD1 for D (6 bases). Trimming pared 9 bases from V and 3 bases from J, leaving 18 bases between. The germline CDR1 and CDR2 sequences are MDHEN and SYDVKM. The CDR3 extends over 15 amino acids. DNA for the CDR3: TGTGCCAGTAGTCCTTACGGACAGACCAATCAGCCCCAGCATTTT. This gives the protein CASSPYGQTNQPQHF.

This clonotype turned up a few times. V is TRBV30 and J is TRBJ1-2, with 8 bases fitting TRBD1. CDR1 GTSNPN and CDR2 SVGIG come from the germline V gene (reference sequence). The CDR3 has 15 amino acids. Trimming took 2 bases from V and 5 from J; bases not matched to a gene: 10. CDR3 nucleotide sequence: TGTGCCTGGAGTTTTGCCGGGACAGGTGGATATGGCTACACCTTC. Its translation is CAWSFAGTGGYGYTF. Full variable domain (rest looked up from reference TRBV30 and TRBJ1-2): SQTIHQWPATLVQPVGSPLSLECTVEGTSNPNLYWYRQAAGRGLQLLFYSVGIGQISSEVPQNLSASRPQDRQFILSSKKLLLSDSGFYLCAWSFAGTGGYGYTFGSGTRLTVV.